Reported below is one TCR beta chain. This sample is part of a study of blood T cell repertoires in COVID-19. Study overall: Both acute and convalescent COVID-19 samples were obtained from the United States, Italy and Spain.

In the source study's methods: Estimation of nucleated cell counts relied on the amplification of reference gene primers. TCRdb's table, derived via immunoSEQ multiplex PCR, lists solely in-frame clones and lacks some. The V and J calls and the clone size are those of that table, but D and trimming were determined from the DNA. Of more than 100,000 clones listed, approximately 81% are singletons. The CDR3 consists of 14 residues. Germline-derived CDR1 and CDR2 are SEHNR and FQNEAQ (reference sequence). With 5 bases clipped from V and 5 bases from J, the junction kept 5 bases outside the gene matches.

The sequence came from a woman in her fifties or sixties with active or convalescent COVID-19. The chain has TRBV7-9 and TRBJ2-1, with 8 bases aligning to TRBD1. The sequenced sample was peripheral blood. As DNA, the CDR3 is TGTGCCAGCAGCAGACAGGGGCCCGACAATGAGCAGTTCTTC. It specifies CASSRQGPDNEQFF.